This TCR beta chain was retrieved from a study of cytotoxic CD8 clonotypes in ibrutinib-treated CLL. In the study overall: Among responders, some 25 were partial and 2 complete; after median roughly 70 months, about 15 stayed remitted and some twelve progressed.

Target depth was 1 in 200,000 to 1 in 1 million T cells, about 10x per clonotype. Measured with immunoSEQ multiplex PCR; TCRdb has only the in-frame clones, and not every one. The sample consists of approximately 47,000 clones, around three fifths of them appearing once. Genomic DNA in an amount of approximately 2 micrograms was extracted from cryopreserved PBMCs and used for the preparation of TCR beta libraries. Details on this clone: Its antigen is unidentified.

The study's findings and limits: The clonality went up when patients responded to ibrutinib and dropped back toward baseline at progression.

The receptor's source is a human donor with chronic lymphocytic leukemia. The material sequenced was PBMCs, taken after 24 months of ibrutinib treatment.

The CDR3: CASSPRGSSYEQYF. The CDR3 coding sequence is TGCGCCAGCAGCCCGAGGGGGAGCTCCTACGAGCAGTACTTC. V and J are TRBV5-1 and TRBJ2-7; D is possibly TRBD1 (6 bases). V was trimmed by 4 bases and J by 0 bases, leaving 11 bases between them. Germline V CDR1 and CDR2: SGHRS, YFSETQ. This CDR3 is built from 14 residues.